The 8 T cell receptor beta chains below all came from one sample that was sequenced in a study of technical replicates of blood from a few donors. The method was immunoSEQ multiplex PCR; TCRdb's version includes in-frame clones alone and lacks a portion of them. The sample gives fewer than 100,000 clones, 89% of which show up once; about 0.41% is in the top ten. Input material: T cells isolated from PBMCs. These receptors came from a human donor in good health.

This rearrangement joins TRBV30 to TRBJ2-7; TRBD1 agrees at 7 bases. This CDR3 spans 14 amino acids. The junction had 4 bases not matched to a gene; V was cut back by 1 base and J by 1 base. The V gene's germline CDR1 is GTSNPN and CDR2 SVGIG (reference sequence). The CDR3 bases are TGTGCCTGGAGTGAGGGGGCAACTTCCTACGAGCAGTACTTC. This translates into CAWSEGATSYEQYF.

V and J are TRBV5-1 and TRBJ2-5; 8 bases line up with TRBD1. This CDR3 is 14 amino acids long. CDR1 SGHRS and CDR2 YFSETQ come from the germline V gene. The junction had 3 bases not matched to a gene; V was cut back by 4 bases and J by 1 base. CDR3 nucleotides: TGCGCCAGCAGCCGGACAGGGCCCCAAGAGACCCAGTACTTC. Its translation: CASSRTGPQETQYF.

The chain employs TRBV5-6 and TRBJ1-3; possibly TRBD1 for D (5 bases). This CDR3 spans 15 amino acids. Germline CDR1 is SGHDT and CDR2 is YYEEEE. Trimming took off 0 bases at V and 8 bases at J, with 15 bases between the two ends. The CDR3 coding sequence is TGTGCCAGCAGCTTGGCCCCAGGGATAGGGTACACCATATATTTT. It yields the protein CASSLAPGIGYTIYF.

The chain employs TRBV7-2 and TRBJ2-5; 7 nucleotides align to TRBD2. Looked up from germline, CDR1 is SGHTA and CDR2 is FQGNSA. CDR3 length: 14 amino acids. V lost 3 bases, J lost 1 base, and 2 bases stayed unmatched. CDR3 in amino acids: CASSFGTTQETQYF. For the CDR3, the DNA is TGTGCCAGCAGCTTCGGGACTACCCAAGAGACCCAGTACTTC.

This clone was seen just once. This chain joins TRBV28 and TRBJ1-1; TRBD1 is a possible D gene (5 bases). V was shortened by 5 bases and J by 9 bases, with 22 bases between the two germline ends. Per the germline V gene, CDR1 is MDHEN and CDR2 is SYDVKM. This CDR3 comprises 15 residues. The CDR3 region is CASSPSQGFAGKAFF. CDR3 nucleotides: TGTGCCAGCAGTCCTTCCCAGGGCTTTGCAGGTAAAGCTTTCTTT.

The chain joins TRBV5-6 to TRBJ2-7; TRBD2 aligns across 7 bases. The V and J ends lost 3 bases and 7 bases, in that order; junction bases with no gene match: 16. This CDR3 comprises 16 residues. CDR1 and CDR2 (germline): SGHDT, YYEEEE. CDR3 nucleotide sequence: TGTGCCAGCAGCTCCCTAAAGGGAGGGGATATAGGGGAGCAGTACTTC. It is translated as CASSSLKGGDIGEQYF.

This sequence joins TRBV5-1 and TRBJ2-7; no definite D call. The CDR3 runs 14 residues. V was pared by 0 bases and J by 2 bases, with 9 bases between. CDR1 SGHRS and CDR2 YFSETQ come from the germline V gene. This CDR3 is CASSLGLSAYEQYF. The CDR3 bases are TGCGCCAGCAGCTTGGGACTTTCCGCCTACGAGCAGTACTTC.

CDR3 DNA: TGTGCCAGCAGTTTAACTAGCGTGCACGAGCAGTACTTC. It codes for CASSLTSVHEQYF. This chain joins TRBV28 and TRBJ2-7, with 7 bases fitting TRBD2. V trimming: 2 bases; J trimming: 5 bases; junction bases outside the gene matches: 3. Germline CDR1 and CDR2: MDHEN and SYDVKM. The CDR3 contains 13 residues.